The text below deals with one TCR beta chain. Antigen specificity is unknown. This record comes from a study of T cell responses to AZD1222 COVID-19 vaccine. Study-wide context: Investigators merged groups given second doses at roughly 4 or roughly 12 weeks.

Sequencing used immunoSEQ multiplex PCR; TCRdb keeps in-frame clones, though not all of them. The repertoire includes 100,000 to 150,000 clones, 85% to 90% of them detected once, and 25% to 30% sits in the top ten. Study-level findings and limits: It was only after the peak T cell response that any repertoires were sampled. Seropositivity was recorded at baseline in only a handful of AZD1222 recipients.

The TCR originated in an adult in good health. Sequences were derived from peripheral blood, sampled on day 0 of AZD1222 vaccination.

CDR3 sequence: CASAGAREQYF. The CDR3 bases are TGTGCCAGCGCGGGGGCAAGGGAGCAGTACTTC. The gene calls are TRBV19 and TRBJ2-7; D is perhaps TRBD2 (7 bases). The germline CDR1 and CDR2 sequences are LNHDA and SQIVND (reference sequence). V lost 9 bases and J lost 7, with 13 bases in between. The CDR3 covers 11 residues.